One and the same sample provided the 11 T cell receptor beta chains below, sequenced in a study of T cells in localized non-small cell lung cancer. TCRdb's copy holds only in-frame clones and misses some; the assay was immunoSEQ multiplex PCR. This sample has roughly 1,200 clones, with about 15% found just once. Sequencing used normal lung tissue next to the tumor, obtained before any cancer treatment. The receptor source for this set is a male donor older than 55 with stage I lung adenocarcinoma.

In its sample, this clone is large. The chain combines TRBV6-8 with TRBJ1-1; possibly TRBD1 for D (5 bases). The CDR3 runs to 13 residues. V lost 2 bases to trimming and J lost 5 bases, with 9 bases between them. Germline CDR1 reads MNHGY; CDR2 reads SAAAGT. CDR3 DNA: TGTGCCAGCAGTTACCAGGGTAAGACTGAAGCTTTCTTT. Its translation: CASSYQGKTEAFF.

This clone is classed as large. This rearrangement joins TRBV7-2 to TRBJ2-2, with TRBD1 identical over 7 bases. The CDR3 has 13 residues. V lost 1 base to trimming and J lost 10 bases; unmatched junction nucleotides: 3. Germline V gene sequence: CDR1 SGHTA, CDR2 FQGNSA. The CDR3 region is CASSLGQGTELFF. CDR3 nucleotides: TGTGCCAGCAGCTTAGGACAGGGAACGGAGCTGTTTTTT.

V gene TRBV19 combines with J gene TRBJ1-1, with D hard to call. There are 14 residues in the CDR3. CDR1 is LNHDA and CDR2 is SQIVND in the germline V gene (reference sequence). Trimming shortened V by 4 bases and J by 5 bases, and 14 bases separated the two germline ends. As DNA, the CDR3 is TGTGCCAGTAGTACCCCGGCTGGGAAGACTGAAGCTTTCTTT. It codes for CASSTPAGKTEAFF.

This clone was counted between two and nine times. V gene TRBV19 combines with J gene TRBJ1-1; TRBD1 is a possible D gene (6 bases). V was trimmed by 7 bases and J by 0 bases, leaving 12 bases between them. This CDR3 spans 14 amino acids. CDR1 is LNHDA, CDR2 SQIVND, per germline (reference sequence). CDR3 bases: TGTGCCAGTACCCGGGGGCGGGTGAACACTGAAGCTTTCTTT. Its protein product is CASTRGRVNTEAFF.

This clone was observed a handful of times. The chain recombines TRBV11-3 with TRBJ2-7, with 9 bases fitting TRBD2. V gave up 5 bases and J gave up 5 bases; unmatched junction bases: 10. Germline loops: CDR1 SGHNT, CDR2 YENEEA. CDR3 length: 15 residues. CDR3 amino acids: CASSPWAGGANEQYF. CDR3 DNA sequence: TGTGCCAGCAGCCCCTGGGCGGGAGGGGCAAACGAGCAGTACTTC.

In its sample, this clone was seen a few times. CDR3 region: CASSTGTNPYNEQFF. CDR3 nucleotide sequence: TGTGCCAGCAGTACGGGGACGAATCCATACAATGAGCAGTTCTTC. V is TRBV11-3 and J is TRBJ2-1; D assignment may be TRBD1 or TRBD2 (5 bases each). The length of the CDR3 is 15 residues. Germline V lookup: CDR1 SGHNT, CDR2 YENEEA. The ends were cut back, 6 bases at V and 4 bases at J, with 16 bases in the middle. Using reference TRBV11-3 and TRBJ2-1 for the parts outside the CDR3, the full variable domain is EAGVVQSPRYKIIEKKQPVAFWCNPISGHNTLYWYLQNLGQGPELLIRYENEEAVDDSQLPKDRFSAERLKGVDSTLKIQPAELGDSAVYLCASSTGTNPYNEQFFGPGTRLTVL.

J is TRBJ1-5 and V is TRBV19; D is uncertain. Germline V gives CDR1 LNHDA, CDR2 SQIVND (reference sequence). The CDR3 sequence is 12 residues long. V was trimmed by 0 bases and J by 9 bases, leaving 6 bases between them. CDR3 sequence (DNA): TGTGCCAGTAGTATAGATGGCAGGCCCCAGCATTTT. It translates to CASSIDGRPQHF.

This clone is medium-sized. The chain has TRBV11-3 and TRBJ1-2; a weak D match, TRBD1 (5 bases). Germline lookup yields CDR1 SGHNT and CDR2 YENEEA. This CDR3 contains 14 residues. Trimming pared 5 bases from V and 10 bases from J, leaving 20 bases between. CDR3 nucleotide sequence: TGTGCCAGCAGCATGCGGCAGGGCGAGGATCCCTACACCTTC. Encoded protein: CASSMRQGEDPYTF.

This clone showed up just a few times. The J gene is TRBJ1-4, the V gene TRBV11-1; a weak D match, TRBD1 (5 bases). CDR1 and CDR2 (germline): SGHAT, FQDESV (reference sequence). Trimming stripped 3 bases from V and 8 bases from J, with 16 bases between. This CDR3 is built from 15 residues. Here the CDR3 DNA reads TGTGCCAGCAGCTTTCGGGGGGTGTTGCAAGAAAAACTGTTTTTT. It translates to CASSFRGVLQEKLFF.

This sequence joins TRBV28 and TRBJ1-2, with a possible D match to TRBD1 (5 bases). The germline V gene has CDR1 MDHEN and CDR2 SYDVKM. The ends were cut back, 2 bases at V and 1 base at J, with 14 bases in the middle. There are 16 residues in the CDR3. The CDR3 nucleotides read TGTGCCAGCAGTTTACTTGACAGTCCGAGTAACTATGGCTACACCTTC. This translates into CASSLLDSPSNYGYTF.

This sequence joins TRBV11-3 and TRBJ2-2, with unresolved D. CDR3 length equals 15 residues. The V end lost 3 bases, the J end lost 2 bases, and 10 bases lay between the germline ends. Germline V gives CDR1 SGHNT, CDR2 YENEEA. The CDR3 DNA is TGTGCCAGCAGCTTGCATCCTCTCAACACCGGGGAGCTGTTTTTT. Residues: CASSLHPLNTGELFF. The entire variable domain, with the rest obtained from reference TRBV11-3 and TRBJ2-2, is as follows: EAGVVQSPRYKIIEKKQPVAFWCNPISGHNTLYWYLQNLGQGPELLIRYENEEAVDDSQLPKDRFSAERLKGVDSTLKIQPAELGDSAVYLCASSLHPLNTGELFFGEGSRLTVL.